The subject of this entry is one TCR beta chain. The antigen this receptor binds is unknown. No much larger clone exists at a distance of one base, and base qualities are not known. In the same sample, other DNA sequences code for this CDR3. The data were taken from a study of radiotherapy plus CTLA-4 blockade in lung cancer (dated by TCRdb to the late 2010s). Study-level background: Among the enrolled patients, under 20% had an objective response, and 25% to 40% reached disease control.

The paper as a whole reports these results and caveats: The strongest predictors of response were reported to be early dynamic shifts in blood T cell clones along with a rise in serum interferon-beta following radiation. After treatment with radiotherapy and ipilimumab, TCR clones that originated in tumors expanded in peripheral blood.

The CDR3 holds 11 amino acids from the cysteine to the phenylalanine. Only CDR3 DNA remains: 33 bases, in frame from the first base. The V end loses 3 bases and the J end loses 4 bases, and a stretch of 5 bases separates them. CDR1 and CDR2, looked up from the germline V gene (reference sequence), are DFQATT and SNEGSKA. Libraries came from the immunoSEQ multiplex PCR assay. Drawn from immuneACCESS, this table holds only the in-frame rearrangements with V and J called that TCRdb kept. Clones are partly lost; checked studies trace under half to an unresolved V gene and leave the rest unexplained. Present in this sample are tens of thousands of clones, approximately 66% of which were seen just once. The ten largest make up approximately 3.8% of the sample. The study evaluated CTLA-4 blockade (ipilimumab) given together with focal radiation therapy in patients who had chemo-refractory metastatic non-small-cell lung cancer.

The rearrangement joined TRBV20-1 to TRBJ2-3; no D segment can be confidently identified. The origin of this receptor is a human donor with non-small cell lung cancer who had stable disease on radiotherapy plus ipilimumab. Material: peripheral blood, obtained from a patient treated with radiotherapy plus ipilimumab. The CDR3 is CSARFADTQYF. Here is the DNA: TGCAGTGCTAGGTTTGCAGATACGCAGTATTTT.